What follows describes a single TCR beta chain. What it binds is unknown. Partitioning of CD4+ cells yielded a CD45RA+ naive subset and a CD45RA-negative memory subset. This record belongs to a study of shared clonotypes between healthy human individuals. General study points: It was the non-shared clonotypes that had lower generation probabilities than clonotypes shared by all four donors.

Sorted subsets were amplified in replicate PCRs using 150 to 250 ng DNA, some 31,000 T cell genomes. Some clones are missing from TCRdb's copy, which holds only in-frame ones; the method was immunoSEQ multiplex PCR. The sample records roughly 2.2 million clones, more than 85% being singletons. The sequence came from a man between 18 and 35 years old in good health. Some clones in this sample may be carry-over from other donors' samples. Sequences were obtained from naive CD4+ T cells from PBMCs. The subset: CD45RA+ positively selected.

CDR3 region: CASSSGQTAFF. DNA for the CDR3: TGTGCCAGCTCGTCTGGACAGACGGCTTTCTTT. V is TRBV25-1 and J is TRBJ1-1; TRBD1 might be the D (6 bases). This CDR3 is 11 amino acids long. CDR1 is MGHDK, CDR2 SYGVNS, per germline. The germline V and J ends were trimmed by 8 bases and 11 bases, with 15 bases remaining between them. Combining the CDR3 with reference TRBV25-1 and TRBJ1-1 gives the whole variable domain EADIYQTPRYLVIGTGKKITLECSQTMGHDKMYWYQQDPGMELHLIHYSYGVNSTEKGDLSSESTVSRIRTEHFPLTLESARPSHTSQYLCASSSGQTAFFGQGTRLTVV.